In this sample, the clone carrying this T cell receptor (beta chain) turned up once. Its antigen is still unknown. V was trimmed by 3 bases and J by 4 bases, leaving 9 bases between them. The CDR3 covers 13 residues. Germline V gene lookup returns CDR1 SGHDN and CDR2 FVKESK. This sample is drawn from a study of T cell responses to AZD1222 COVID-19 vaccine. Study-level results: Clonal diversity was possibly underestimated, and white British individuals and females predominated among donors.

Libraries were prepared by immunoSEQ multiplex PCR; TCRdb keeps only in-frame clonotypes and omits some of them. Here the sample spans 90,000 to 120,000 clones, more than 75% being singletons. This receptor was identified in an adult in good health. Sequenced material: peripheral blood, taken on day 0 of AZD1222 vaccination. The chain employs TRBV14 and TRBJ1-1; D is unresolved. The CDR3 nucleotides are TGTGCCAGCAGCCAGGTTAGGACCACTGAAGCTTTCTTT. Translated, it gives CASSQVRTTEAFF.